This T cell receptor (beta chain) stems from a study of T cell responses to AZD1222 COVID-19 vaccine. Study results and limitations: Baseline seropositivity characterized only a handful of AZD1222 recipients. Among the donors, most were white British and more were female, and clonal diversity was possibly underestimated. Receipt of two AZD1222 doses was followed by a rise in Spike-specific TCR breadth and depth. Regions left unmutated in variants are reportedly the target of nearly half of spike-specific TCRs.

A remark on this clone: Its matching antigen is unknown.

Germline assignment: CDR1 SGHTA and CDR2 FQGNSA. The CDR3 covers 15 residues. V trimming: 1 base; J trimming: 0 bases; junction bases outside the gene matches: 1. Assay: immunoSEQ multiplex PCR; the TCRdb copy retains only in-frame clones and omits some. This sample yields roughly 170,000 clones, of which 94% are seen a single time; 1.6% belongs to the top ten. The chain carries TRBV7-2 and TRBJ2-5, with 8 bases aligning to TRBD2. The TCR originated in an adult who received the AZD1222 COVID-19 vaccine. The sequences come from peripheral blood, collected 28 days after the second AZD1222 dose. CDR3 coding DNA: TGTGCCAGCAGCTTAGGCGGGGGGTACCAAGAGACCCAGTACTTC. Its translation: CASSLGGGYQETQYF.